The rows below give T cell receptor beta chains drawn from one sample of a study of T cells in Graves' hyperthyroidism and ophthalmopathy. TCRdb analysed the multiplex PCR reads with MiXCR anew, one entry per CDR3 protein. The repertoire consists of approximately 520,000 distinct CDR3 sequences, with roughly 20% occurring once and the leading ten covering about a quarter. The sample was blood. The receptors stem from a man younger than 35 with Graves' hyperthyroidism. Each CDR3 is given without its conserved first and last residue.

cdr3_length j_call v_call cdr3_aa
15 TRBJ1-1 TRBV9 ASSVGAGGARNTEAF
10 TRBJ1-2 TRBV24-1 ATSDGTDGYT
12 TRBJ1-5 TRBV28 ASGTPTGNQPQH
17 TRBJ1-3 TRBV2 ASSEGDRGPEVSGNTIY
12 TRBJ2-3 TRBV30 AWWGGRGTDTQY
12 TRBJ2-7 TRBV27 ASSNQDRTYEQY
14 TRBJ1-1 TRBV4-1 ASSQGNTGGRTEAF
15 TRBJ2-2 TRBV24-1 ATSDPPGRVNSGELF
10 TRBJ1-1 TRBV2 ASRSGRAEAF
14 TRBJ1-5 TRBV2 ASSDLQGWSNQPQH
13 TRBJ1-2 TRBV20-1 SADRASRGLYGYT
10 TRBJ1-3 TRBV6-5 ASSYSRDTIY
15 TRBJ2-5 TRBV11-2 ASSFGTSGGFQETQY
14 TRBJ1-1 TRBV5-4 ASIFAPGTENTEAF
11 TRBJ1-2 TRBV27 ASSFDGYYGYT
13 TRBJ2-7 TRBV7-2 ASSLAPRSSYEQY
12 TRBJ2-7 TRBV7-8 ASSLRGATYEQY
13 TRBJ2-2 TRBV6-1 ASTPQVWNTGELF
15 TRBJ1-5 TRBV28 ASSGTNRGLGNQPQH
11 TRBJ1-5 TRBV20-1 SAQTGRNQPQH
15 TRBJ1-5 TRBV6-4 ASSNGTGGLSNQPQH
11 TRBJ2-2 TRBV29-1 SGRGFMTGDLF
16 TRBJ2-5 TRBV11-2 ASSPGTSGKEVRETQY
12 TRBJ1-1 TRBV12-3/TRBV12-4 ASSFGTVTPEAF
13 TRBJ2-7 TRBV28 ASSSTGQFSYEQY
11 TRBJ2-2 TRBV5-1 ASRTGTGGELF
13 TRBJ2-5 TRBV11-3 ASSLGPNRDETQY
10 TRBJ2-7 TRBV30 AFDRHSYEQY
12 TRBJ1-5 TRBV6-1 ASRDMYSNQPQH
13 TRBJ1-5 TRBV30 AWSPGFKSNQPQH
11 TRBJ1-2 TRBV20-1 SASDRTYYGYT
12 TRBJ1-5 TRBV20-1 SAWTEFFNQPQH
17 TRBJ1-5 TRBV11-1 ASSLESAQANDSNQPQH
14 TRBJ2-7 TRBV12-3/TRBV12-4 ASSLSRDRGHYEQY
14 TRBJ1-1 TRBV25-1 ASLSPTGTLLTEAF
15 TRBJ2-5 TRBV6-5 ASSSLTSGAQGETQY
12 TRBJ2-7 TRBV27 ASSLRQGHYEQY
13 TRBJ2-7 TRBV6-2/TRBV6-3 ASSYEAALTYEQY
15 TRBJ2-2 TRBV12-3/TRBV12-4 ASRRTSGGANTGELF
13 TRBJ2-2 TRBV10-1 ASSGRGLNTGELF
16 TRBJ2-2 TRBV12-3/TRBV12-4 ASSLAPVGRANTGELF
13 TRBJ1-2 TRBV19 ASSIDSGDNYGYT
13 TRBJ1-3 TRBV2 ASREGDLSGNTIY
10 TRBJ1-1 TRBV30 AWSRGITEAF
13 TRBJ2-5 TRBV5-1 ASSLGDVIGETQY
14 TRBJ1-2 TRBV14 ASSPDYGQANYGYT